This T cell receptor beta chain is drawn from a study of blood T cell repertoires in COVID-19. Clinical history reported by participants formed the basis on which cohorts were assigned. Repertoires were generated with immunoSEQ multiplex PCR, while TCRdb's copy carries only in-frame clones and drops some. Here the sample spans just over 300,000 clones, around 90% being singletons. This TCR was sampled from a woman aged 18-29 years who had recovered from COVID-19. The sample taken for sequencing was PBMCs or T cells enriched from blood (not recorded which).

The CDR3, as DNA: TGTGCCTGGAGGTCAACCAGGACAGGGGGCACTGAAGCTTTCTTT. Its translation: CAWRSTRTGGTEAFF. The J gene is TRBJ1-1, the V gene TRBV30; 10 positions agree with TRBD1. Germline trimming cut 3 bases from V and 4 bases from J; bases unmatched to any gene: 8. The CDR3 has 15 residues. Germline loops: CDR1 GTSNPN, CDR2 SVGIG (reference sequence).